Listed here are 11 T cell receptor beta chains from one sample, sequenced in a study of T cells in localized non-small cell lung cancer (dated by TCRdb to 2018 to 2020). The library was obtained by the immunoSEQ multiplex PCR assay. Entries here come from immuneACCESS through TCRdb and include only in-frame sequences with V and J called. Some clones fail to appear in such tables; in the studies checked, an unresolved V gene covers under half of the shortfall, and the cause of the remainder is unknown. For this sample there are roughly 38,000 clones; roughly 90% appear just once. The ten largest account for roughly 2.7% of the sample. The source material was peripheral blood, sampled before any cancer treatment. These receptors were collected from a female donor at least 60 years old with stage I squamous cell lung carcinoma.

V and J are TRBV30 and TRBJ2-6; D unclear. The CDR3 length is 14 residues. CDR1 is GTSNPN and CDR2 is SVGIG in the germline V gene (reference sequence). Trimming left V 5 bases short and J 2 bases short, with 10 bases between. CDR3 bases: TGTGCCTGGGACCCAGGACCTGGGGCCAACGTCCTGACTTTC. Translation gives CAWDPGPGANVLTF.

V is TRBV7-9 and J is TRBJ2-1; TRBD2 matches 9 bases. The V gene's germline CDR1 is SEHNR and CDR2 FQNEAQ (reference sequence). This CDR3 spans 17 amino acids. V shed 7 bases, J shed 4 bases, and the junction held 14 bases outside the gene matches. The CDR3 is CASTRGGSSGSYNEQFF. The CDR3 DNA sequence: TGTGCCAGCACCCGGGGGGGGAGTAGCGGGAGTTACAATGAGCAGTTCTTC.

CDR3 coding DNA: TGTGCCAGCAGTGAAGCAGGGGGGGGAGGGACCCAGTACTTC. Its translation: CASSEAGGGGTQYF. The chain joins TRBV25-1 to TRBJ2-5; either TRBD1 or TRBD2 may supply D (7 bases each). The V end lost 2 bases, the J end lost 7 bases, and 14 bases lay between the germline ends. Germline V gene data show CDR1 as MGHDK and CDR2 as SYGVNS. The CDR3 covers 14 residues.

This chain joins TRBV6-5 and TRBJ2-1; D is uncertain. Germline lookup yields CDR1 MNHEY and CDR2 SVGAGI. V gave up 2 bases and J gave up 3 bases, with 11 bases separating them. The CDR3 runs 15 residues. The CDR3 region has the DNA TGTGCCAGCAGTTACCGTAGCCCGATCTACAATGAGCAGTTCTTC. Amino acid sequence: CASSYRSPIYNEQFF.

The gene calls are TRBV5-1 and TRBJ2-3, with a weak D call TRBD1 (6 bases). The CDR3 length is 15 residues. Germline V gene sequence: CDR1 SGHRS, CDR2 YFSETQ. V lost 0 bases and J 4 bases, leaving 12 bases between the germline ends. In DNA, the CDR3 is TGCGCCAGCAGCTTGGTGGGGCAGGGGTCAGATACGCAGTATTTT. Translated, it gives CASSLVGQGSDTQYF.

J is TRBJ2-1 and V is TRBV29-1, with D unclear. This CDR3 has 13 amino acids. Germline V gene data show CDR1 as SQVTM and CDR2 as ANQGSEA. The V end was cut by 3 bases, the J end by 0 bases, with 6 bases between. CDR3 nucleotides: TGCAGCGTTGACTATAGCTCCTACAATGAGCAGTTCTTC. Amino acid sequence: CSVDYSSYNEQFF.

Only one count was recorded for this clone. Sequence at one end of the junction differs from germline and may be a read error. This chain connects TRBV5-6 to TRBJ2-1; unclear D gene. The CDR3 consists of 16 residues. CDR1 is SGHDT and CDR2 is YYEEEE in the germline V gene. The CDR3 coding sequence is TGTGCCAGCACCTTGGGTCTGATTAGCTCCTACAATGAGCAGTTCTTC. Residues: CASTLGLISSYNEQFF.

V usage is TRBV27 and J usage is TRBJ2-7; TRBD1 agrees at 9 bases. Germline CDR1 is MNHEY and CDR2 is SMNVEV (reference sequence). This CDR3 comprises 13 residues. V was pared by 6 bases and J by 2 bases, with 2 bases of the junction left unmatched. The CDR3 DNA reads TGTGCCAGCAGGCGACAGGGGGCCTACGAGCAGTACTTC. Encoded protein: CASRRQGAYEQYF.

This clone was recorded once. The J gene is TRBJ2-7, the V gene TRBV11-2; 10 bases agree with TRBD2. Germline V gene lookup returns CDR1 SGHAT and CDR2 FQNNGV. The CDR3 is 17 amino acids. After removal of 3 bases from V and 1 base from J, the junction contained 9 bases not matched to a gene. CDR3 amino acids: CASSFPGLAANSYEQYF. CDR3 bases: TGTGCCAGCAGCTTTCCCGGACTAGCGGCTAATTCCTACGAGCAGTACTTC.

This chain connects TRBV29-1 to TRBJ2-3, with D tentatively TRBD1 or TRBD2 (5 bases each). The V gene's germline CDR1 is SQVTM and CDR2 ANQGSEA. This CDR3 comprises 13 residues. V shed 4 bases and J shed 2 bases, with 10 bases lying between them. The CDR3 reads CSVVQGATDTQYF. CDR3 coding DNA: TGCAGCGTTGTGCAGGGAGCCACAGATACGCAGTATTTT.

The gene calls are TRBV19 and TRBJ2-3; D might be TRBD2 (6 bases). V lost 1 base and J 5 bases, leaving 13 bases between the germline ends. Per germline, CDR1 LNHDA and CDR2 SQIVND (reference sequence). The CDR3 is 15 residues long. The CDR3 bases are TGTGCCAGTAGTATAGTCGGGAGAGTCGTAGATACGCAGTATTTT. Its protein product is CASSIVGRVVDTQYF.